This T cell receptor beta chain appears in the sequencing data of a study of shared clonotypes between healthy human individuals (TCRdb year 2020). As for the study more broadly: The cohort comprised a couple of women and a few men aged 18 to 49 years. To estimate repertoire size and how much clonotype sharing occurs between individuals, the study deeply sequenced the blood TCR repertoires of about five healthy adults. To increase sequencing depth and limit assay-specific biases, TCR repertoire library preparation and sequencing were carried out by different laboratories using diverse techniques. Between about 0.94 and 8.9 billion PBMCs per donor were obtained by leukapheresis.

For this clone: Its antigen specificity is not known. No much larger clone is present one base from it, and per-base qualities are unavailable.

The donors were healthy, HIV-negative adults who had no recently reported acute infections or vaccinations. All donors were Caucasian adults living in Nashville, Tennessee, USA. In the unsorted samples, 90 million to 100 million PBMCs were counted, and genomic DNA was extracted using the QIAamp DNA Blood Mini kit. After blood collection by leukapheresis, PBMCs were isolated using Ficoll-Histopaque density gradient centrifugation and then cryopreserved in the vapor phase of liquid nitrogen. Using the deep immunoSEQ assay, multiplex PCR amplified TCR CDR3 regions from genomic DNA. For each cell subset, the extracted genomic DNA was distributed evenly across all wells of several immunoSEQ 96-well plates, and each plate served as one replicate. For unsorted PBMC, roughly 270 ng genomic DNA, equal to approximately 30,000 T cell genomes, was loaded into each replicate PCR. Ten immunoSEQ deep assay plates were used to sequence the unsorted PBMC genomic DNA. The purified libraries were quantified using a Qubit 3.0 fluorometer, sized with a Bioanalyzer 2100, and then quantified again using the KAPA Library Quantification kit. A separate single-read 150-cycle Illumina NextSeq 550 flow cell was used to sequence each immunoSEQ 96-well plate. The authors' analysis ran thus. Because only junctional sequences without quality scores were contained in the immunoSEQ output, filtering matching that applied to full-length reads could not be performed. Sequences were annotated with PyIR, a Python wrapper for IgBLAST v1.9, and V/J genes and CDR3 were assigned using IMGT germline references. Reads were filtered out if the reads had weak V/J assignments (E-value above 1e-6), no CDR3, stop codons, out-of-frame junctions, or ambiguous translated residues. V3J clonotypes were defined as sequences sharing the same inferred V gene, J gene, and CDR3 amino acid sequence. To compute the percentage overlap between repertoires, the number of shared unique clonotypes was divided by the size of the smaller repertoire. RTK rarefaction, the Chao1 estimator, and Recon v2.1 estimates of unobserved clonotypes were used to assess repertoire richness. The source is immuneACCESS, and TCRdb retained only in-frame sequences with V and J called. Part of the clones is not carried over; for the studies checked, unresolved V genes explain less than half of this, and the remainder is unexplained. V, J and clone size were drawn from that table, and D and trimming were deduced from the DNA. This sample lists 550,000 to 600,000 clones; around three quarters were detected once. Of the sample, approximately 12% is held by the ten largest clones.

Trimming takes 3 bases from V and 5 bases from J, and the germline ends sit 13 bases apart. The CDR3 holds 14 amino acids from the cysteine to the phenylalanine. Only the CDR3 DNA is retained, 42 bases long and in frame from the first base. The germline V gene supplies CDR1 SQVTM and CDR2 ANQGSEA. Broader findings and caveats from the paper: Sampling was limited to blood, and TCR repertoires in tissue likely differ from TCR repertoires in blood. Pairwise subsampling led to the expectation that sequencing depth would affect the degree of clonotype sharing among donors. Because the study included only a small number of donors, the genetic and exposure-history diversity represented was limited.

This sequence uses TRBV29-1 and TRBJ2-2; a weak D assignment points to TRBD1 (6 bases agree). This clonotype originated in a woman between 35 and 50 years old in good health. Some clones in this sample may be carry-over from other donors' samples. Sequencing was performed on PBMCs. The DNA is TGCAGCGTTGACCAGGGGCTCGATACCGGGGAGCTGTTTTTT. Its coded protein is CSVDQGLDTGELFF.